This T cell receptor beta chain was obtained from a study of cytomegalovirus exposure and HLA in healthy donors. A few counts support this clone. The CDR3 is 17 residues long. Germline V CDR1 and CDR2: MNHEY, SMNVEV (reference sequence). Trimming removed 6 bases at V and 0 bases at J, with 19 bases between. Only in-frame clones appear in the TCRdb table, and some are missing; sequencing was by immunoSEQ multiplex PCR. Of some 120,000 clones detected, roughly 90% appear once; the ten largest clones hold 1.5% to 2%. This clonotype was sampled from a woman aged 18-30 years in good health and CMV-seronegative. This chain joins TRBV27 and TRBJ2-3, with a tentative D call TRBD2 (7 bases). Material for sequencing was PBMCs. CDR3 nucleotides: TGTGCCAGCAGAACGAGGGGGGGACACCTTAGCACAGATACGCAGTATTTT. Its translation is CASRTRGGHLSTDTQYF.